These 18 T cell receptor beta chains share one sample of origin, sequenced in a study of CD8+ T cells in alopecia areata. Treatment meaning: oral pan-JAK inhibitor, 5-10 mg twice daily. RNA extraction was followed by reverse transcription into cDNA, which acted as the sequencing template. Here immunoSEQ multiplex PCR was the method, and the copy in TCRdb shows in-frame clones only, minus some. In the table there are 150,000 to 200,000 clones, under 80% of which are singletons. Sequenced here: CD4+ T cells sorted from blood, sampled at roughly week 49, from a patient treated with tofacitinib. These receptors were obtained from a human donor with alopecia areata.

The chain has TRBV7-8 and TRBJ2-7; 9 nucleotides agree with TRBD1. V lost 1 base to trimming and J lost 5 bases; unmatched junction nucleotides: 6. From germline, CDR1 is SGHVS and CDR2 FQNEAQ. This CDR3 comprises 15 residues. The CDR3 nucleotides are TGTGCCAGCAGCTTAGAGGGACAGGGTTACCACGAGCAGTACTTC. Translation gives CASSLEGQGYHEQYF.

The chain links TRBV25-1 to TRBJ1-5; no firm D call. The CDR3 contains 14 residues. The ends were cut back, 4 bases at V and 2 bases at J, with 9 bases in the middle. Looked up from germline, CDR1 is MGHDK and CDR2 is SYGVNS. The CDR3 nucleotides are TGTGCCAGCAGTGCCACTGGAGGCAATCAGCCCCAGCATTTT. Amino acids: CASSATGGNQPQHF.

V is TRBV27 and J is TRBJ1-6; no firm D call. This CDR3 spans 14 amino acids. Germline assignment: CDR1 MNHEY and CDR2 SMNVEV (reference sequence). The V and J ends lost 4 bases and 7 bases respectively, with 11 bases between them. CDR3 DNA: TGTGCCAGCAGTTCCGACCGTGCCAATTCACCCCTCCACTTT. This encodes CASSSDRANSPLHF.

J is TRBJ2-3 and V is TRBV7-3, with TRBD2 identical over 7 bases. The trim removed 5 bases at V and 7 bases at J, leaving 12 bases unmatched. This CDR3 has 15 residues. The V gene's germline CDR1 is SGHTA and CDR2 FQGTGA. CDR3 region: CASSPRLAPRNTQYF. For the CDR3, the DNA is TGTGCCAGCAGCCCGAGACTAGCCCCCAGGAATACGCAGTATTTT. The variable domain in full, with the rest retrieved from reference TRBV7-3 and TRBJ2-3, is GAGVSQTPSNKVTEKGKYVELRCDPISGHTALYWYRQSLGQGPEFLIYFQGTGAADDSGLPNDRFFAVRPEGSVSTLKIQRTERGDSAVYLCASSPRLAPRNTQYFGPGTRLTVL.

CDR3: CASSQEFAASLGNIQYF. CDR3 sequence (DNA): TGCGCCAGCAGCCAAGAATTTGCGGCTAGCCTGGGAAACATTCAGTACTTC. The rearrangement links TRBV4-3 to TRBJ2-4, with D possibly matching TRBD2 (5 bases). The ends were cut back, 0 bases at V and 6 bases at J, with 18 bases in the middle. This CDR3 is 17 amino acids long. Per germline, CDR1 LGHNA and CDR2 YSLEER.

The CDR3 sequence: CASSQETGMVAFF. In DNA form, the CDR3 reads TGCGCCAGCAGCCAAGAGACAGGGATGGTAGCTTTCTTT. The chain recombines TRBV4-1 with TRBJ1-1; 7 nucleotides agree with TRBD1. Germline V CDR1 and CDR2: MGHRA, YSYEKL. J lost 10 bases, V lost 0 bases, and 5 bases had no gene match. CDR3 size: 13 residues.

In DNA, the CDR3 is TGTGCCAGCAGCCCGGGACAGGGCTACGAGCAGTACTTC. Its protein is CASSPGQGYEQYF. The chain combines TRBV9 with TRBJ2-7; 9 bases agree with TRBD1. Looked up from germline, CDR1 is SGDLS and CDR2 is YYNGEE. The CDR3 loop spans 13 amino acids. The V segment lost 4 bases and the J segment 3 bases; nucleotides outside the gene matches: 2.

The chain has TRBV14 and TRBJ2-3; D is uncertain. V was cut by 4 bases and J by 1 base, with 6 bases left in between. Germline values: CDR1 SGHDN, CDR2 FVKESK. The CDR3 covers 13 residues. The CDR3 DNA is TGTGCCAGCAGCCCGACCCGCACAGATACGCAGTATTTT. This codes for CASSPTRTDTQYF. The full variable domain, rest sourced from reference TRBV14 and TRBJ2-3, is EAGVTQFPSHSVIEKGQTVTLRCDPISGHDNLYWYRRVMGKEIKFLLHFVKESKQDESGMPNNRFLAERTGGTYSTLKVQPAELEDSGVYFCASSPTRTDTQYFGPGTRLTVL.

The V and J genes are TRBV29-1 and TRBJ2-1, with 9 positions matching TRBD1. The trim removed 4 bases at V and 0 bases at J, leaving 7 bases unmatched. The CDR3 runs 16 residues. Looked up from germline, CDR1 is SQVTM and CDR2 is ANQGSEA. The CDR3 is CSVVKGTGISYNEQFF. CDR3 coding DNA: TGCAGCGTTGTAAAGGGGACAGGGATCTCCTACAATGAGCAGTTCTTC.

V usage is TRBV5-1 and J usage is TRBJ1-1; no firm D call. This CDR3 is 14 amino acids long. Germline V gene sequence: CDR1 SGHRS, CDR2 YFSETQ. V lost 0 bases to trimming and J lost 4 bases, with 10 bases between them. For the CDR3, the DNA is TGCGCCAGCAGCTTGGAGGTAGGAGGCACTGAAGCTTTCTTT. The encoded protein is CASSLEVGGTEAFF.

CDR3 nucleotide sequence: TGTGCCACCAACTTAATGACAGGGGGCGTCACTGAAGCTTTCTTT. Residues: CATNLMTGGVTEAFF. The V and J genes are TRBV2 and TRBJ1-1; TRBD1 aligns across 10 bases. With 10 bases clipped from V and 4 bases from J, the junction kept 12 bases outside the gene matches. CDR3 length: 15 amino acids. Germline V gene lookup returns CDR1 SNHLY and CDR2 FYNNEI.

This clone was counted only a few times. The genes are TRBV29-1 and TRBJ2-5; TRBD2 agrees at 9 bases. Trimming removed 6 bases from V and 3 bases from J; junction bases left unmatched: 8. Germline V CDR1 and CDR2: SQVTM, ANQGSEA. The CDR3 is 14 amino acids. The CDR3 DNA is TGCAGCGTGATGCGGGGGGGCCGAGAAGAGACCCAGTACTTC. Protein sequence: CSVMRGGREETQYF.

The chain recombines TRBV29-1 with TRBJ2-3; 7 bases fit TRBD2. Trimming cost V 6 bases and J 2 bases; bases outside gene matches: 5. Germline V gene sequence: CDR1 SQVTM, CDR2 ANQGSEA. The CDR3 runs to 13 residues. Here the CDR3 DNA reads TGCAGCGTGCGGGGGATCACCACAGATACGCAGTATTTT. This encodes CSVRGITTDTQYF.

The chain uses TRBV5-1 and TRBJ1-5; D unresolved. The V gene's germline CDR1 is SGHRS and CDR2 YFSETQ. This CDR3 is built from 13 residues. The V end was cut by 0 bases, the J end by 4 bases, with 5 bases between. CDR3 in DNA: TGCGCCAGCAGCTTGGGAGATAATCAGCCCCAGCATTTT. It encodes CASSLGDNQPQHF.

This clone was seen a handful of times. This rearrangement joins TRBV6-1 to TRBJ2-7; TRBD1 aligns across 12 bases. CDR1 is MNHNS, CDR2 SASEGT, per germline. V was clipped by 5 bases and J by 0 bases; unmatched bases: 2. The CDR3 runs 15 residues. CDR3 bases: TGTGCCAGCAGTATGGGACAGGGGGCCTCCTACGAGCAGTACTTC. Its translation is CASSMGQGASYEQYF.

The J gene is TRBJ1-6, the V gene TRBV4-1; D is unresolved. The ends were cut back, 1 base at V and 3 bases at J, with 7 bases in the middle. The V gene's germline CDR1 is MGHRA and CDR2 YSYEKL. The CDR3 has 15 amino acids. DNA of the CDR3: TGCGCCAGCAGCCAAGTCGAGTTCTATAATTCACCCCTCCACTTT. Protein: CASSQVEFYNSPLHF.

V gene TRBV6-6 combines with J gene TRBJ1-2, with D tentatively TRBD1 (6 bases). Germline CDR1 and CDR2: MNHNY and SVGAGI (reference sequence). Trimming pared 5 bases from V and 6 bases from J, leaving 10 bases between. The CDR3 extends over 12 amino acids. The CDR3 sequence is CASSGRQDGYTF. The CDR3 coding sequence is TGTGCCAGCAGTGGCCGACAGGATGGCTACACCTTC.

This chain uses TRBV29-1 with TRBJ1-5; D is uncertain. This CDR3 has 13 amino acids. Trimming removed 3 bases at V and 9 bases at J, with 15 bases between. The germline gives CDR1 SQVTM, CDR2 ANQGSEA. The CDR3 DNA reads TGCAGCGTTGATGGTGGCGTGGGTGGGCCCCAGCATTTT. Translating gives CSVDGGVGGPQHF.